A single sample is the source of the 30 T cell receptor beta chains below, sequenced in a study of cytomegalovirus exposure and HLA in healthy donors. It was with 60 Vbeta and 13 Jbeta primers that the PCR ran. Produced via immunoSEQ multiplex PCR; TCRdb's table is partial and in-frame only. The table has about 98,000 clones, over 65% seen once. The specimen was PBMCs. The source is a male donor in good health and CMV-seronegative.

The V gene is TRBV15, the J gene TRBJ1-1; D unresolved. V lost 3 bases and J 1 base, leaving 12 bases between the germline ends. The CDR3 consists of 15 residues. Looked up from germline, CDR1 is LNHNV and CDR2 is YYDKDF (reference sequence). The CDR3 region has the DNA TGTGCCACCAGCAGGTGGAGGGTGGCGAACACTGAAGCTTTCTTT. As protein: CATSRWRVANTEAFF.

The chain carries TRBV28 and TRBJ1-4, with D possibly matching TRBD1 (5 bases). The germline V gene has CDR1 MDHEN and CDR2 SYDVKM. Trimming took off 2 bases at V and 8 bases at J, with 21 bases between the two ends. The CDR3 spans 17 residues. The CDR3 loop is CASSLATAGWGVEKLFF. CDR3 nucleotides: TGTGCCAGCAGTTTAGCAACCGCAGGGTGGGGGGTGGAAAAACTGTTTTTT. Together with reference TRBV28 and TRBJ1-4, the CDR3 gives the full variable domain: DVKVTQSSRYLVKRTGEKVFLECVQDMDHENMFWYRQDPGLGLRLIYFSYDVKMKEKGDIPEGYSVSREKKERFSLILESASTNQTSMYLCASSLATAGWGVEKLFFGSGTQLSVL.

The chain links TRBV6-5 to TRBJ1-5, with D perhaps TRBD1 (5 bases). The CDR3 extends over 14 amino acids. The V end lost 7 bases, the J end lost 6 bases, and 16 bases lay between the germline ends. From germline, CDR1 is MNHEY and CDR2 SVGAGI. CDR3 DNA sequence: TGTGCCAGCACGCTTTCGGGACTAAGTCAGCCCCAGCATTTT. As protein: CASTLSGLSQPQHF.

The chain joins TRBV6-1 to TRBJ2-5; 8 bases are a match to TRBD1. The J call is in doubt because the DNA end fits TRBJ2-7 better. The germline V gene has CDR1 MNHNS and CDR2 SASEGT. The CDR3 contains 16 residues. The DNA of the CDR3 is TGTGCCAGCAGTGGCAGGGGGCCCGTTAATACCTACGAGCAGTACTTC. It encodes CASSGRGPVNTYEQYF.

J is TRBJ2-2 and V is TRBV28; 11 bases align to TRBD2. V gave up 6 bases and J gave up 1 base; unmatched junction bases: 4. The CDR3 totals 16 residues. Germline V gene sequence: CDR1 MDHEN, CDR2 SYDVKM. The CDR3 spells CASSPGTSGNTGELFF. CDR3 in DNA: TGTGCCAGCAGCCCGGGGACTAGCGGGAACACCGGGGAGCTGTTTTTT.

This clone was found a few times. This chain joins TRBV18 and TRBJ1-2, with a weak D call TRBD1 (6 bases). Germline assignment: CDR1 KGHSH and CDR2 LQKENI. The CDR3 covers 15 residues. Trimming removed 2 bases at V and 4 bases at J, with 14 bases between. The CDR3 DNA reads as TGTGCCAGCTCACCAGGGACACCCGGAATCTATGGCTACACCTTC. Protein: CASSPGTPGIYGYTF.

The sample holds a few counts of this clone. V usage is TRBV15 and J usage is TRBJ2-7; 10 bases align to TRBD1. This CDR3 comprises 16 residues. The V gene's germline CDR1 is LNHNV and CDR2 YYDKDF (reference sequence). V lost 0 bases and J lost 6; bases outside the gene matches: 8. The DNA of the CDR3 is TGTGCCACCAGCAGAGACCAGGGACAGGGGTCGCGCGAGCAGTACTTC. Its protein is CATSRDQGQGSREQYF.

In its sample, this clone was seen once. The chain employs TRBV15 and TRBJ2-7, with a tentative D call TRBD2 (6 bases). The CDR3 spans 15 residues. Germline-derived CDR1 and CDR2 are LNHNV and YYDKDF (reference sequence). Trimming took off 0 bases at V and 4 bases at J, with 13 bases between the two ends. CDR3 residues: CATSRESGLDYEQYF. The CDR3, as DNA: TGTGCCACCAGCAGAGAATCGGGACTCGATTACGAGCAGTACTTC. The variable domain in full, completed from reference TRBV15 and TRBJ2-7, reads DAMVIQNPRYQVTQFGKPVTLSCSQTLNHNVMYWYQQKSSQAPKLLFHYYDKDFNNEADTPDNFQSRRPNTSFCFLDIRSPGLGDTAMYLCATSRESGLDYEQYFGPGTRLTVT.

CDR3 in amino acids: CASSRQGAAETQYF. CDR3 bases: TGTGCCAGCAGCCGACAGGGGGCGGCAGAGACCCAGTACTTC. This chain joins TRBV7-2 and TRBJ2-5; 10 bases match TRBD1. Germline V lookup: CDR1 SGHTA, CDR2 FQGNSA. J lost 4 bases, V lost 5 bases, and 4 bases had no gene match. This CDR3 region has 14 residues. Based on the CDR3 plus reference TRBV7-2 and TRBJ2-5, the full variable domain is GAGVSQSPSNKVTEKGKDVELRCDPISGHTALYWYRQSLGQGLEFLIYFQGNSAPDKSGLPSDRFSAERTGGSVSTLTIQRTQQEDSAVYLCASSRQGAAETQYFGPGTRLLVL.

This clone was counted between two and nine times. V is TRBV2 and J is TRBJ1-1; 8 positions agree with TRBD1. Germline CDR1 reads SNHLY; CDR2 reads FYNNEI. V was clipped by 6 bases and J by 7 bases; unmatched bases: 10. The CDR3 contains 14 residues. The CDR3 region has the DNA TGTGCCAGCAGGGGGACAGGCTCTCCCCGTGAAGCTTTCTTT. As protein: CASRGTGSPREAFF.

The V gene is TRBV11-1, the J gene TRBJ1-6; D is ambiguous. Germline V gene lookup returns CDR1 SGHAT and CDR2 FQDESV (reference sequence). The V gene lost 2 bases and the J gene lost 5 bases, with 10 bases spanning the gap. CDR3 length equals 15 residues. The DNA of the CDR3 is TGTGCCAGCAGCTTACTGGCGGTTGATAATTCACCCCTCCACTTT. This codes for CASSLLAVDNSPLHF.

This rearrangement joins TRBV7-7 to TRBJ2-5, with D perhaps matching TRBD1 (6 bases). This CDR3 region has 13 residues. Germline lookup yields CDR1 SSHAT and CDR2 FNYEAQ (reference sequence). Trimming removed 4 bases at V and 1 base at J, with 7 bases between. Here the CDR3 reads CASSWDTQETQYF. DNA of the CDR3: TGTGCCAGCAGCTGGGACACCCAAGAGACCCAGTACTTC.

The rearrangement uses TRBV6-5 and TRBJ1-4; 7 nucleotides match TRBD1. Germline V gene sequence: CDR1 MNHEY, CDR2 SVGAGI. V gave up 6 bases and J gave up 7 bases; unmatched junction bases: 8. The CDR3 spans 14 residues. This CDR3 is CASSLTGEREKLFF. The DNA of the CDR3 is TGTGCCAGCAGCTTAACAGGGGAGCGTGAAAAACTGTTTTTT.

The chain employs TRBV19 and TRBJ1-1; D unclear. Trimming cost V 5 bases and J 0 bases, with 7 bases left between them. The CDR3 is 13 amino acids. Germline CDR1 LNHDA, CDR2 SQIVND (reference sequence). The CDR3 sequence: CASSLTMNTEAFF. The DNA for the CDR3 is TGTGCCAGTAGTCTTACAATGAACACTGAAGCTTTCTTT.

The chain has TRBV28 and TRBJ1-4; 7 bases fit TRBD1. Germline V gives CDR1 MDHEN, CDR2 SYDVKM. This CDR3 has 15 amino acids. The V and J ends lost 7 bases and 6 bases, in that order; junction bases with no gene match: 11. The CDR3, as DNA: TGTGCCAGCACCATCCCCACAGGGGCCCATGAAAAACTGTTTTTT. It encodes CASTIPTGAHEKLFF.

The genes are TRBV15 and TRBJ2-2; no reliable D call. Deletions cut 6 bases from V and 1 base from J, with 6 bases between. The CDR3 sequence is 13 residues long. CDR1 and CDR2 (germline): LNHNV, YYDKDF (reference sequence). This CDR3 reads CATRGRNTGELFF. In DNA, the CDR3 is TGTGCCACCAGGGGCAGGAACACCGGGGAGCTGTTTTTT.

This clone was observed a single time. The genes are TRBV30 and TRBJ2-7, with TRBD2 identical over 7 bases. CDR1 is GTSNPN, CDR2 SVGIG, per germline (reference sequence). The J segment lost 1 base and the V segment lost 1 base, leaving 4 bases of the junction unmatched. This CDR3 has 14 amino acids. In DNA form, the CDR3 reads TGTGCCTGGAGTGGGACTAGTTCTTCCTACGAGCAGTACTTC. This gives the protein CAWSGTSSSYEQYF.

V gene TRBV7-6 combines with J gene TRBJ2-2, with TRBD1 matching 8 bases. CDR3 size: 15 residues. Germline V CDR1 and CDR2: SGHVS, FNYEAQ. The J segment lost 6 bases and the V segment lost 5 bases, leaving 8 bases of the junction unmatched. CDR3 protein: CASSPRQGKAGELFF. CDR3 coding DNA: TGTGCCAGCAGCCCTCGACAGGGGAAGGCCGGGGAGCTGTTTTTT. The whole variable domain, filled in from reference TRBV7-6 and TRBJ2-2, reads GAGVSQSPRYKVTKRGQDVALRCDPISGHVSLYWYRQALGQGPEFLTYFNYEAQQDKSGLPNDRFSAERPEGSISTLTIQRTEQRDSAMYRCASSPRQGKAGELFFGEGSRLTVL.

The chain has TRBV28 and TRBJ2-7; 8 bases agree with TRBD2. Trimming removed 5 bases from V and 6 bases from J; junction bases left unmatched: 6. From germline, CDR1 is MDHEN and CDR2 SYDVKM. This CDR3 comprises 13 residues. CDR3: CASSLSGTSEQYF. The CDR3 nucleotides are TGTGCCAGCAGTCTCTCCGGGACTAGCGAGCAGTACTTC.

The sample holds a few counts of this clone. This rearrangement joins TRBV5-4 to TRBJ2-2; maybe TRBD1 (6 bases). V was trimmed by 3 bases and J by 7 bases, leaving 7 bases between them. In germline, CDR1 is SGHNT, CDR2 YYREEE (reference sequence). The CDR3 runs 12 residues. The DNA for the CDR3 is TGTGCCAGCAGCTCGACAGGCGGGGAGCTGTTTTTT. Amino acid sequence: CASSSTGGELFF.

CDR3 coding DNA: TGTGCCAGCAGCTTATACGGAAGGGAGGGGCAAGAGACCCAGTACTTC. Its protein product is CASSLYGREGQETQYF. The chain combines TRBV7-3 with TRBJ2-5; 7 bases match TRBD2. The germline V gene encodes CDR1 SGHTA and CDR2 FQGTGA. J was trimmed by 2 bases and V by 2 bases; bases with no gene match: 8. This CDR3 is built from 16 residues.

The V call is TRBV2, the J call TRBJ2-1, with 7 bases aligning to TRBD2. J gave up 5 bases and V 2 bases, and 6 bases lay outside the gene matches. CDR1 and CDR2 (germline): SNHLY, FYNNEI. This CDR3 comprises 15 residues. The CDR3 DNA reads TGTGCCAGCAGTGAATGGCGGGAGATCGACAATGAGCAGTTCTTC. This gives the protein CASSEWREIDNEQFF.

The V and J genes are TRBV28 and TRBJ2-5; D may be TRBD2 (5 bases). CDR3 length: 13 residues. V was trimmed by 5 bases and J by 3 bases, leaving 10 bases between them. The germline V gene encodes CDR1 MDHEN and CDR2 SYDVKM. This CDR3 reads CASSLPGKETQYF. DNA of the CDR3: TGTGCCAGCAGTCTTCCGGGGAAAGAGACCCAGTACTTC.

The gene calls are TRBV28 and TRBJ1-1, with D uncertain. The CDR3 length is 13 residues. The V end lost 7 bases, the J end lost 5 bases, and 14 bases lay between the germline ends. Germline loops: CDR1 MDHEN, CDR2 SYDVKM. The DNA for the CDR3 is TGTGCCAGCACTCTAAGTCTGAGGACTGAAGCTTTCTTT. Protein sequence: CASTLSLRTEAFF.

This rearrangement joins TRBV7-2 to TRBJ2-1, with 8 nucleotides matching TRBD2. The CDR3 contains 16 residues. Losses at the gene ends were 5 bases for V and 4 bases for J; bases not matched to a gene: 10. Germline loops: CDR1 SGHTA, CDR2 FQGNSA. The CDR3 DNA follows: TGTGCCAGCAGCCCGTGGACTAGCTTCTCATACAATGAGCAGTTCTTC. Translation gives CASSPWTSFSYNEQFF.

This rearrangement joins TRBV19 to TRBJ1-1, with D unclear. CDR3 size: 13 residues. Per the germline V gene, CDR1 is LNHDA and CDR2 is SQIVND (reference sequence). V lost 5 bases to trimming and J lost 1 base, with 8 bases between them. CDR3 bases: TGTGCCAGTAGTCCCCAGTCGAACACTGAAGCTTTCTTT. It encodes CASSPQSNTEAFF.

The chain recombines TRBV5-1 with TRBJ2-3; the match to TRBD2 covers 7 bases. After removal of 4 bases from V and 2 bases from J, the junction contained 16 bases not matched to a gene. The CDR3 is 18 amino acids. CDR1 and CDR2 from the germline V gene are SGHRS and YFSETQ. For the CDR3, the DNA is TGCGCCAGCAGCGAAGCGGAGCTCGGGACTACCCTCACAGATACGCAGTATTTT. Protein sequence: CASSEAELGTTLTDTQYF.

The rearrangement joins TRBV30 to TRBJ1-1; unclear D gene. There are 14 residues in the CDR3. Germline V CDR1 and CDR2: GTSNPN, SVGIG (reference sequence). Trimming left V 7 bases short and J 3 bases short, with 18 bases between. The CDR3 is CAYGLLDGDTEAFF. CDR3 DNA sequence: TGTGCCTATGGACTCCTCGATGGGGACACTGAAGCTTTCTTT.

A single count supports this clone. The sample has other DNA sequences that encode this CDR3 too. The chain employs TRBV29-1 and TRBJ2-7, with TRBD2 identical over 11 bases. The CDR3 sequence is 16 residues long. In germline, CDR1 is SQVTM, CDR2 ANQGSEA. Trimming at V came to 4 bases and at J to 0 bases, leaving 8 bases not matched to a gene. CDR3 sequence (DNA): TGCAGCGTTGCTCAAGGACTAGCGGGCCACTCCTACGAGCAGTACTTC. It yields the protein CSVAQGLAGHSYEQYF.

This rearrangement joins TRBV6-5 to TRBJ1-5, with 9 bases lining up with TRBD1. In germline, CDR1 is MNHEY, CDR2 SVGAGI. The trim removed 4 bases at V and 9 bases at J, leaving 4 bases unmatched. This CDR3 spans 13 amino acids. The CDR3 DNA is TGTGCCAGCAGTTTGGACAGGGGTACGCCCCAGCATTTT. Its protein is CASSLDRGTPQHF.